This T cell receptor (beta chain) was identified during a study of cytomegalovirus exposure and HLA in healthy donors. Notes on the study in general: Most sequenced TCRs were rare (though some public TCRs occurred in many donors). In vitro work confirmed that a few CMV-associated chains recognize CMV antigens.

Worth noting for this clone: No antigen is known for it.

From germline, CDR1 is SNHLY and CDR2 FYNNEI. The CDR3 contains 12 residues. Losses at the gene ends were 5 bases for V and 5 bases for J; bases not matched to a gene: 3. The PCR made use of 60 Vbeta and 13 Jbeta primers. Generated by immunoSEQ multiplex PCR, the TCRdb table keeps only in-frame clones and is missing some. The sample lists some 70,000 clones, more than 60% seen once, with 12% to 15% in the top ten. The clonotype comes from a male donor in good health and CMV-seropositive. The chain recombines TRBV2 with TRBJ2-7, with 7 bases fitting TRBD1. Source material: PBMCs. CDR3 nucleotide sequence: TGTGCCAGCAGTTACGACAGGGACGAGCAGTACTTC. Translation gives CASSYDRDEQYF.